A single TCR beta chain is shown here with its context. Cohort 3 recovery required two negative PCRs, clearance, or symptom resolution. The data were obtained in a study of blood T cell repertoires in COVID-19. Across the study: The United States, Italy and Spain supplied acute and convalescent COVID-19 samples. From T cells, B-cell-depleted T cells, or PBMCs came the material, which was cDNA or gDNA.

Some clones are missing from TCRdb's copy, which holds only in-frame ones; the method was immunoSEQ multiplex PCR. The profile covers about 270,000 clones, with less than 90% appearing a single time and under 3.5% taken by the ten largest. This CDR3 region has 15 residues. The V gene end was trimmed by 7 bases and the J gene end by 2 bases; junction bases not matched to a gene: 8. Germline V gene lookup returns CDR1 MDHEN and CDR2 SYDVKM. The rearrangement uses TRBV28 and TRBJ2-7; 10 bases fit TRBD1. Sequenced: PBMCs or T cells enriched from blood (not recorded which). This sequence originates from a woman in her 50s who had recovered from COVID-19. The CDR3 sequence: CASTLDRGPPYEQYF. The CDR3 DNA sequence: TGTGCCAGCACTCTCGACAGGGGGCCCCCCTACGAGCAGTACTTC.